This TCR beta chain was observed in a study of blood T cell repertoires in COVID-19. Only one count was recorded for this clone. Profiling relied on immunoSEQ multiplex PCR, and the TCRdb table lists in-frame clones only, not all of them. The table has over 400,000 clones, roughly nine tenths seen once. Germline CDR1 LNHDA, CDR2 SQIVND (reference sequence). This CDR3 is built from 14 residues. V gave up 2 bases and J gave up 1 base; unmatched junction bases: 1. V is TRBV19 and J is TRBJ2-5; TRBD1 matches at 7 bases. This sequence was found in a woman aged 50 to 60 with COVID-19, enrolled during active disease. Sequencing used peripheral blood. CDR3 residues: CASSIRQGQETQYF. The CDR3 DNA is TGTGCCAGTAGTATACGACAGGGCCAAGAGACCCAGTACTTC. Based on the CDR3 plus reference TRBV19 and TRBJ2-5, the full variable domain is DGGITQSPKYLFRKEGQNVTLSCEQNLNHDAMYWYRQDPGQGLRLIYYSQIVNDFQKGDIAEGYSVSREKKESFPLTVTSAQKNPTAFYLCASSIRQGQETQYFGPGTRLLVL.